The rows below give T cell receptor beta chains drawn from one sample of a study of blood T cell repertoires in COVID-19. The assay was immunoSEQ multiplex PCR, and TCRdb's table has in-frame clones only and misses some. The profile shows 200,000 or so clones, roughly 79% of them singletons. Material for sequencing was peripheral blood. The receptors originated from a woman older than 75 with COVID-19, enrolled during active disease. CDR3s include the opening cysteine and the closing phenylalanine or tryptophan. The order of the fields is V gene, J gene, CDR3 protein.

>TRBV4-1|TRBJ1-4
CASSQGAGNEKLFF
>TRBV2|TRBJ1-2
CASSVGGPYYGYTF
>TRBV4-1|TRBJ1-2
CASSQEGQGRSYGYTF
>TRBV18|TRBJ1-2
CASSRPDRSYTF
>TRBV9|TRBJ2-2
CASSVGQSHFDGELFF
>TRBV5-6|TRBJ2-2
CASRVTGGTGELFF
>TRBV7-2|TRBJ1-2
CASSTPGQGVIDYGYTF
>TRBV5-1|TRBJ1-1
CASRQGAANTEAFF
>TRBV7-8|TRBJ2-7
CASSLVGAVGYEQYF
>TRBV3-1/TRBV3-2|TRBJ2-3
CASSAGLAGGWDTQYF
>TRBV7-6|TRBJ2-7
CASSSTGGSSYEQYF
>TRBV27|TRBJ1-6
CASSLAGYSPLHF
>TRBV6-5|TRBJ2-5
CASSSGLAGGLETQYF
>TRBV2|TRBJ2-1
CASKGGSYNEQFF
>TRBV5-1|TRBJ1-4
CASSFEGGYEKLFF
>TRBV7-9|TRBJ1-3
CASSSSRARVANTIYF
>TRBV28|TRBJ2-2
CASSLSHRLAEGTGELFF
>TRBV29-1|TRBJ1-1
CSVEDRAMNTEAFF
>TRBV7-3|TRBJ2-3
CASSPDRGQLDTQYF
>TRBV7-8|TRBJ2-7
CASSLRQYYEQYF
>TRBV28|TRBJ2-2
CASRRRLAGASTGELFF
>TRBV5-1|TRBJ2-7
CASSLGTGGFYEQYF
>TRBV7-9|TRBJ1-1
CASSLGTGNTEAFF
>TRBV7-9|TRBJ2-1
CASLTTSGYTYNEQFF
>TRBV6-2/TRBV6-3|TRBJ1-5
CASSNGQLPHGSNQPQHF
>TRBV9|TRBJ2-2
CASSVRGQGNTGELFF
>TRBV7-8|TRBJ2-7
CASSSRARGARYEQYF
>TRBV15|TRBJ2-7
CATSRETTGFDEQYF
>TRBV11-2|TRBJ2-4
CASSLDWTAENIQYF
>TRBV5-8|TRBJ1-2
CASSLGVSNYGYTF
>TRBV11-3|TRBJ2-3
CASSPIRQGADTQYF
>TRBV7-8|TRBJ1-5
CASSHQDRRGNQPQHF